The next 27 T cell receptor beta chains were all read from a single sample in a study of blood T cells in healthy people across ages. Through a sample-barcoded 5' primer and a J-beta primer mix, a second PCR was run for roughly 6 to 12 cycles. One entry per CDR3 protein, called by TCRdb with MiXCR from the 5' RACE reads. The data hold around 1,100,000 distinct CDR3 sequences, with more than 30% observed a single time. Sequences were obtained from blood. The receptors were gathered from a man between 18 and 29 years old in good health.

The table lists this clonotype with a few counts. V gene TRBV7-2 combines with J gene TRBJ1-2; 11 bases line up with TRBD1. The CDR3 covers 14 residues. V lost 5 bases and J lost 6; bases outside the gene matches: 5. Looked up from germline, CDR1 is SGHTA and CDR2 is FQGNSA. The CDR3 bases are TGTGCCAGCAGCAGCCGGACAGGGGGCAATGGCTACACCTTC. Translation gives CASSSRTGGNGYTF.

The V call is TRBV4-3, the J call TRBJ1-6, with D hard to call. Germline lookup yields CDR1 LGHNA and CDR2 YSLEER. Trimming left V 0 bases short and J 9 bases short, with 12 bases between. This CDR3 comprises 15 residues. CDR3 in amino acids: CASSQDGSGVSPLHF. DNA for the CDR3: TGCGCCAGCAGCCAAGATGGTTCGGGAGTTTCACCCCTCCACTTT.

V usage is TRBV4-3 and J usage is TRBJ2-3; D may be TRBD2 (5 bases). Trimming shortened V by 1 base and J by 4 bases, and 15 bases separated the two germline ends. CDR1 and CDR2 (germline): LGHNA, YSLEER. The CDR3 loop spans 16 amino acids. The CDR3 spells CASSQAPSGIADTQYF. The CDR3, as DNA: TGCGCCAGCAGCCAAGCCCCATCCGGGATTGCAGATACGCAGTATTTT.

There are many counts of this clonotype. CDR3 amino acids: CSAPTGVRTDTQYF. The CDR3 region has the DNA TGCAGTGCTCCGACAGGGGTACGCACAGATACGCAGTATTTT. The chain is built from TRBV20-1 and TRBJ2-3, with TRBD1 matching over 8 bases. The V segment lost 5 bases and the J segment 1 base; nucleotides outside the gene matches: 5. Germline values: CDR1 DFQATT, CDR2 SNEGSKA (reference sequence). This CDR3 region has 14 residues.

This clonotype was recorded a few times. The chain uses TRBV7-9 and TRBJ1-4; the D is unclear. The CDR3 is made up of 16 amino acids. CDR1 is SEHNR and CDR2 is FQNEAQ in the germline V gene (reference sequence). V was trimmed by 1 base and J by 0 bases, leaving 9 bases between them. CDR3 coding DNA: TGTGCCAGCAGCTTAGACGGGCTCGCAACTAATGAAAAACTGTTTTTT. It is translated as CASSLDGLATNEKLFF.

The rearrangement uses TRBV2 and TRBJ1-4; tentative D call: TRBD1 (6 bases). The CDR3 has 14 amino acids. Germline V gives CDR1 SNHLY, CDR2 FYNNEI. Trimming took 11 bases from V and 6 from J, leaving 19 bases between them. CDR3 region: CAARGGLADEKLFF. Written as DNA, the CDR3 is TGTGCCGCCAGGGGCGGTCTCGCGGATGAAAAACTGTTTTTT. Combining the CDR3 with reference TRBV2 and TRBJ1-4 gives the whole variable domain EPEVTQTPSHQVTQMGQEVILRCVPISNHLYFYWYRQILGQKVEFLVSFYNNEISEKSEIFDDQFSVERPDGSNFTLKIRSTKLEDSAMYFCAARGGLADEKLFFGSGTQLSVL.

As concerns this clonotype: A much bigger clone sits one base away, suggesting this may be a read error. The chain recombines TRBV5-1 with TRBJ2-3; a weak D match, TRBD1 (6 bases). The CDR3 is 12 residues long. Looked up from germline, CDR1 is SGHRS and CDR2 is YFSETQ. This CDR3 is CASSYTTGTQYF. In DNA, the CDR3 is TGCGCCAGCAGCTACACGACAGGTACGCAGTATTTT.

Details on this clonotype: Relative to the germline gene, one junction end is altered; a read error may explain this. The V and J genes are TRBV24-1 and TRBJ2-1; D unresolved. This CDR3 comprises 15 residues. CDR1 is KGHDR, CDR2 SFDVKD, per germline. The CDR3 is CATSDPGLSNNEQFF. In DNA, the CDR3 is TGTGCCACCAGTGATCCCGGCCTCTCCAACAATGAGCAGTTCTTC.

This clonotype showed up just a few times. The chain employs TRBV20-1 and TRBJ2-3; a weak D match, TRBD2 (6 bases). From germline, CDR1 is DFQATT and CDR2 SNEGSKA (reference sequence). Trimming pared 3 bases from V and 8 bases from J, leaving 12 bases between. This CDR3 region has 12 residues. The CDR3 DNA follows: TGCAGTGCTAGGGGGGGAGCGGGTACGCAGTATTTT. Residues: CSARGGAGTQYF.

This clonotype has more than one count but fewer than ten. The chain links TRBV12-3 or TRBV12-4 to TRBJ1-1; 8 nucleotides agree with TRBD1. The CDR3 loop spans 14 amino acids. Losses at the gene ends were 4 bases for V and 5 bases for J; bases not matched to a gene: 6. In DNA, the CDR3 is TGTGCCAGCAGTTCTACAGGGGGGGAGACTGAAGCTTTCTTT. It codes for CASSSTGGETEAFF.

The chain has TRBV4-1 and TRBJ2-1; perhaps TRBD2 as D (6 bases). V shed 1 base and J shed 10 bases, with 17 bases lying between them. The CDR3 extends over 15 amino acids. Per the germline V gene, CDR1 is MGHRA and CDR2 is YSYEKL. CDR3 loop: CASSQGGLGIEEQFF. The CDR3 DNA reads as TGCGCCAGCAGCCAAGGGGGACTTGGAATTGAAGAGCAGTTCTTC.

CDR3 coding DNA: TGCAGTGCTAGACTAACCCAGGGGGCGGGGACTGAAGCTTTCTTT. As protein: CSARLTQGAGTEAFF. The chain has TRBV20-1 and TRBJ1-1, with TRBD1 identical over 8 bases. V lost 2 bases and J lost 5; bases outside the gene matches: 10. The germline V gene has CDR1 DFQATT and CDR2 SNEGSKA (reference sequence). The CDR3 consists of 15 residues.

V is TRBV6-1 and J is TRBJ1-5; no firm D call. V shed 6 bases and J shed 6 bases, with 9 bases lying between them. The length of the CDR3 is 12 residues. Per the germline V gene, CDR1 is MNHNS and CDR2 is SASEGT. The CDR3 coding sequence is TGTGCCAGCAGACGAGAGAGTCAGCCCCAGCATTTT. This codes for CASRRESQPQHF.

This chain uses TRBV28 with TRBJ2-7; D is perhaps TRBD1 (5 bases). TRBJ2-5 explains the end of the DNA better; the J call may be wrong. The CDR3 totals 15 residues. Germline V gene data show CDR1 as MDHEN and CDR2 as SYDVKM. DNA for the CDR3: TGTGCCAGCAGTTCCCCCCCAGATAGGGGAGAGACCCAGTACTTC. It translates to CASSSPPDRGETQYF.

The chain links TRBV20-1 to TRBJ1-1; D unresolved. V was cut by 2 bases and J by 6 bases, with 10 bases left in between. This CDR3 spans 12 amino acids. Germline-derived CDR1 and CDR2 are DFQATT and SNEGSKA (reference sequence). The CDR3 reads CSARTAPAEAFF. The CDR3 DNA follows: TGCAGTGCTAGAACAGCCCCCGCTGAAGCTTTCTTT.

The chain is built from TRBV5-6 and TRBJ2-1; D is tentatively TRBD1 or TRBD2 (5 bases each). Trimming removed 4 bases from V and 11 bases from J, with 25 bases in between. From germline, CDR1 is SGHDT and CDR2 YYEEEE. The CDR3 runs 16 residues. The CDR3 here is CASSGGRTSSSSQQFF. DNA for the CDR3: TGTGCCAGCAGCGGGGGTAGGACGAGTTCCTCCAGTCAGCAGTTCTTC.

The chain is built from TRBV11-3 and TRBJ2-1, with TRBD2 identical over 9 bases. The CDR3 extends over 17 amino acids. Germline CDR1 reads SGHNT; CDR2 reads YENEEA. Trimming removed 1 base from V and 3 bases from J; junction bases left unmatched: 7. CDR3 in amino acids: CASSLVARGGFYNEQFF. The CDR3, as DNA: TGTGCCAGCAGCTTAGTAGCGCGGGGGGGATTCTACAATGAGCAGTTCTTC.

The chain uses TRBV20-1 and TRBJ1-6; 8 bases align to TRBD1. Trimming at V came to 4 bases and at J to 10 bases, leaving 15 bases not matched to a gene. The CDR3 is 16 amino acids. The V gene's germline CDR1 is DFQATT and CDR2 SNEGSKA (reference sequence). CDR3 sequence reads: CSATASTGAFDSPLHF. The CDR3 DNA is TGCAGTGCTACGGCCTCGACAGGGGCTTTTGACTCACCCCTCCACTTT.

This chain connects TRBV20-1 to TRBJ2-1, with 13 bases aligning to TRBD2. From germline, CDR1 is DFQATT and CDR2 SNEGSKA (reference sequence). Unmatched junction bases numbered 3, after V lost 6 bases and J lost 4 bases. The CDR3 runs 14 residues. In DNA, the CDR3 is TGCAGTGCCGGGACTAGCGGGGAATACAATGAGCAGTTCTTC. Translating gives CSAGTSGEYNEQFF.

The V and J genes are TRBV29-1 and TRBJ1-3, with D maybe TRBD1 (6 bases). V was pared by 6 bases and J by 0 bases, with 18 bases between. Per germline, CDR1 SQVTM and CDR2 ANQGSEA. The length of the CDR3 is 16 residues. CDR3 in DNA: TGCAGCGTGTATCACCCGACAGGCCTCTCTGGAAACACCATATATTTT. It codes for CSVYHPTGLSGNTIYF. The variable domain in full, with the rest retrieved from reference TRBV29-1 and TRBJ1-3, is SAVISQKPSRDICQRGTSLTIQCQVDSQVTMMFWYRQQPGQSLTLIATANQGSEATYESGFVIDKFPISRPNLTFSTLTVSNMSPEDSSIYLCSVYHPTGLSGNTIYFGEGSWLTVV.

This chain joins TRBV20-1 and TRBJ2-1, with D possibly TRBD1 on 6 matching bases. The CDR3 length is 15 residues. V gave up 3 bases and J gave up 4 bases, with 16 bases separating them. Looked up from germline, CDR1 is DFQATT and CDR2 is SNEGSKA (reference sequence). The CDR3 reads CSARDDRLFYNEQFF. The CDR3 DNA reads TGCAGTGCTAGGGACGACAGGTTGTTTTACAATGAGCAGTTCTTC.

Ten or more counts support this clonotype. The gene calls are TRBV29-1 and TRBJ1-2; 8 bases match TRBD1. V shed 7 bases and J 8 bases; nucleotides not matched to a gene: 6. The CDR3 covers 11 residues. Germline V lookup: CDR1 SQVTM, CDR2 ANQGSEA. Here the CDR3 reads CSAQGAGGYTF. DNA of the CDR3: TGCAGCGCCCAGGGGGCCGGCGGCTACACCTTC.

In this sample, this clonotype turned up a few times. The gene calls are TRBV20-1 and TRBJ1-2; TRBD1 agrees at 10 bases. The CDR3 extends over 20 amino acids. The V segment lost 6 bases and the J segment 1 base; nucleotides outside the gene matches: 23. CDR1 is DFQATT, CDR2 SNEGSKA, per germline (reference sequence). CDR3 region: CSARRQGAFLPFSVNYGYTF. CDR3 DNA: TGCAGTGCCCGGAGACAGGGGGCTTTTTTACCATTTAGTGTTAACTATGGCTACACCTTC.

V and J are TRBV27 and TRBJ1-5; D perhaps matches TRBD1 (5 bases). Germline CDR1 and CDR2: MNHEY and SMNVEV (reference sequence). The CDR3 runs to 14 residues. With 5 bases removed from V and 6 bases from J, the gap between germline ends came to 14 bases. This CDR3 is CASSPLDQGQPQHF. Written as DNA, the CDR3 is TGTGCCAGCAGTCCCCTCGATCAGGGTCAGCCCCAGCATTTT.

The table lists this clonotype with a few counts. V usage is TRBV6-2 or TRBV6-3 and J usage is TRBJ2-1; no reliable D call. The CDR3 consists of 13 residues. Germline values: CDR1 MNHEY, CDR2 SVGEGT. V was shortened by 2 bases and J by 7 bases, with 9 bases between the two germline ends. CDR3 DNA: TGTGCCAGCAGTTACCTCGACTTAAATGAGCAGTTCTTC. Encoded protein: CASSYLDLNEQFF.

In its sample, this clonotype was seen a few times. The chain is built from TRBV9 and TRBJ2-7; 8 bases fit TRBD1. Germline CDR1 and CDR2: SGDLS and YYNGEE. The CDR3 sequence is 14 residues long. Trimming at V came to 0 bases and at J to 3 bases, leaving 2 bases not matched to a gene. DNA of the CDR3: TGTGCCAGCAGCGTAGGAGACAGGGGCTACGAGCAGTACTTC. Its translation: CASSVGDRGYEQYF.

This clonotype occurred once. The genes are TRBV7-9 and TRBJ1-4; the match to TRBD1 covers 8 bases. The V gene's germline CDR1 is SEHNR and CDR2 FQNEAQ (reference sequence). This CDR3 has 16 residues. V lost 5 bases to trimming and J lost 2 bases; unmatched junction nucleotides: 7. Written as DNA, the CDR3 is TGTGCCAGCAGCCTTACAGGGGGTTCGACTAATGAAAAACTGTTTTTT. Translation gives CASSLTGGSTNEKLFF.